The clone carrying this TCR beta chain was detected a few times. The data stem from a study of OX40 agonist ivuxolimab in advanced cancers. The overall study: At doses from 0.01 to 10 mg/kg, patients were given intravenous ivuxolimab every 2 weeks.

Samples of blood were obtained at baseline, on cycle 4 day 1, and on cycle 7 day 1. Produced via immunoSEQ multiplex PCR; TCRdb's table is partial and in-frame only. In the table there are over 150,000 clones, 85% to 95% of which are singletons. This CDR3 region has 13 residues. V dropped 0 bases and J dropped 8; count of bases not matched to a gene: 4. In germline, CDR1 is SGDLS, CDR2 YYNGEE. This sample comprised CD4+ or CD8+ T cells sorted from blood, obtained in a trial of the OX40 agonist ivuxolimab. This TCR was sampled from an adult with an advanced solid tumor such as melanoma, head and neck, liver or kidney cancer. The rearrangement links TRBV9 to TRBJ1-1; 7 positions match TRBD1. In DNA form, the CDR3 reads TGTGCCAGCAGCGTAGCTTCCAGGGGGGAAGCTTTCTTT. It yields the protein CASSVASRGEAFF.